The 31 T cell receptor beta chains below come from one sample, sequenced in a study of CD8 T cells in Susac syndrome. Reverse transcription of 0.5 to 1 ug RNA was performed with random hexamers. TCRdb itself ran the immunoSEQ multiplex PCR reads through MiXCR, one entry per CDR3 protein. The data hold some 190,000 distinct CDR3 sequences, with around 93% observed a single time. The sequencing sample was made of CD4+ T cells from PBMCs. Receptors were obtained from a human donor with Susac syndrome.

V is TRBV2 and J is TRBJ2-7; possible D gene TRBD1, 5 bases. V shed 4 bases and J shed 4 bases, with 11 bases lying between them. Looked up from germline, CDR1 is SNHLY and CDR2 is FYNNEI. CDR3 length: 13 residues. The CDR3 loop reads CASSGQRGYEQYF. For the CDR3, the DNA is TGTGCCAGCAGTGGACAGCGTGGATACGAGCAGTACTTC.

The V call is TRBV12-3 or TRBV12-4, the J call TRBJ1-3; D possibly corresponds to TRBD1 (5 bases). There are 14 residues in the CDR3. The V end was cut by 2 bases, the J end by 3 bases, with 8 bases between. The CDR3: CASSLFGGGNTIYF. CDR3 coding DNA: TGTGCCAGCAGTTTATTCGGGGGTGGAAACACCATATATTTT.

The rearrangement joins TRBV30 to TRBJ1-3; unclear D gene. V was pared by 0 bases and J by 0 bases, with 12 bases between. The CDR3 runs 16 residues. Germline CDR1 and CDR2: GTSNPN and SVGIG (reference sequence). This CDR3 reads CAWSVLPLHSGNTIYF. The CDR3, as DNA: TGTGCCTGGAGTGTCCTGCCGCTCCACTCTGGAAACACCATATATTTT. Full variable domain (missing parts from reference TRBV30 and TRBJ1-3): SQTIHQWPATLVQPVGSPLSLECTVEGTSNPNLYWYRQAAGRGLQLLFYSVGIGQISSEVPQNLSASRPQDRQFILSSKKLLLSDSGFYLCAWSVLPLHSGNTIYFGEGSWLTVV.

V usage is TRBV2 and J usage is TRBJ2-5; D might be TRBD2 (5 bases). The CDR3 sequence is 15 residues long. Germline V gene sequence: CDR1 SNHLY, CDR2 FYNNEI. With 10 bases removed from V and 2 bases from J, the gap between germline ends came to 20 bases. CDR3 bases: TGTGCCACCATCCCAAGGCGAGGGAGACAAGAGACCCAGTACTTC. Translation: CATIPRRGRQETQYF.

This clonotype was seen a few times. The V gene is TRBV9, the J gene TRBJ1-1; 7 bases match TRBD1. After removal of 0 bases from V and 2 bases from J, the junction contained 4 bases not matched to a gene. There are 15 residues in the CDR3. Germline CDR1 reads SGDLS; CDR2 reads YYNGEE. CDR3 in amino acids: CASSVGQGVNTEAFF. The CDR3 DNA sequence: TGTGCCAGCAGCGTAGGACAGGGCGTAAACACTGAAGCTTTCTTT.

This chain links TRBV7-6 with TRBJ2-5; either TRBD1 or TRBD2 may fit D (6 bases each). Looked up from germline, CDR1 is SGHVS and CDR2 is FNYEAQ. Trimming took 1 base from V and 4 from J, leaving 16 bases between them. The CDR3 runs 16 residues. CDR3 coding DNA: TGTGCCAGCAGCTTAGGAGGGGGAGGAAGAGGAGAGACCCAGTACTTC. This translates into CASSLGGGGRGETQYF. The full variable domain, in which reference TRBV7-6 and TRBJ2-5 provide the parts outside the CDR3, is GAGVSQSPRYKVTKRGQDVALRCDPISGHVSLYWYRQALGQGPEFLTYFNYEAQQDKSGLPNDRFSAERPEGSISTLTIQRTEQRDSAMYRCASSLGGGGRGETQYFGPGTRLLVL.

This rearrangement joins TRBV3-1 to TRBJ1-4; D gene ambiguous. Trimming stripped 0 bases from V and 2 bases from J, with 4 bases between. This CDR3 is 14 amino acids long. Germline CDR1 LGHDT, CDR2 YNNKEL (reference sequence). For the CDR3, the DNA is TGTGCCAGCAGCCAAGATTCTACTAATGAAAAACTGTTTTTT. Translated: CASSQDSTNEKLFF. Supplemented by reference TRBV3-1 and TRBJ1-4, the full variable domain reads DTAVSQTPKYLVTQMGNDKSIKCEQNLGHDTMYWYKQDSKKFLKIMFSYNNKELIINETVPNRFSPKSPDKAHLNLHINSLELGDSAVYFCASSQDSTNEKLFFGSGTQLSVL.

J is TRBJ1-5 and V is TRBV19; perhaps TRBD1 as D (6 bases). The CDR3 covers 15 residues. CDR1 LNHDA and CDR2 SQIVND come from the germline V gene (reference sequence). V was shortened by 5 bases and J by 2 bases, with 13 bases between the two germline ends. This CDR3 reads CASSSQGWGNQPQHF. The CDR3 region has the DNA TGTGCCAGTAGTTCCCAGGGGTGGGGCAATCAGCCCCAGCATTTT.

The chain couples TRBV4-3 to TRBJ2-3, with D perhaps matching TRBD1 (5 bases). The CDR3 spans 16 residues. Germline CDR1 and CDR2: LGHNA and YSLEER. Trimming cost V 4 bases and J 2 bases, with 16 bases left between them. The CDR3 sequence: CASSPRGRELTDTQYF. CDR3 bases: TGCGCCAGCAGCCCAAGGGGAAGGGAACTCACAGATACGCAGTATTTT.

The chain carries TRBV6-2 or TRBV6-3 and TRBJ2-7; the D call may be TRBD1 or TRBD2 (5 bases each). The germline V gene has CDR1 MNHEY and CDR2 SVGEGT. Trimming took off 5 bases at V and 3 bases at J, with 14 bases between the two ends. The CDR3 sequence is 14 residues long. CDR3 in amino acids: CASSETGRYYEQYF. In DNA, the CDR3 is TGTGCCAGCAGTGAGACGGGACGGTACTACGAGCAGTACTTC.

This clonotype has just one count. This chain joins TRBV27 and TRBJ2-7; D is unresolved. The CDR3 sequence is 13 residues long. Germline assignment: CDR1 MNHEY and CDR2 SMNVEV (reference sequence). Deletions cut 2 bases from V and 4 bases from J, with 9 bases between. CDR3 in DNA: TGTGCCAGCAGTTTAATAAACAATTACGAGCAGTACTTC. This translates into CASSLINNYEQYF.

The chain is built from TRBV29-1 and TRBJ2-2; TRBD2 is a possible D gene (7 bases). Germline values: CDR1 SQVTM, CDR2 ANQGSEA. The CDR3 spans 12 residues. Trimming shortened V by 6 bases and J by 7 bases, and 12 bases separated the two germline ends. For the CDR3, the DNA is TGCAGCGTCGCAAGGGGGGGCGGGGAGCTGTTTTTT. Translation gives CSVARGGGELFF.

The chain's CDR3 is CASSVEAHAEGTEAFF. As DNA, the CDR3 is TGTGCCAGCAGCGTAGAGGCACACGCAGAGGGGACTGAAGCTTTCTTT. This chain uses TRBV9 with TRBJ1-1, with a weak D call TRBD1 (5 bases). Trimming shortened V by 0 bases and J by 5 bases, and 17 bases separated the two germline ends. CDR3 size: 16 residues. Germline V CDR1 and CDR2: SGDLS, YYNGEE.

The V and J genes are TRBV19 and TRBJ2-5, with 7 positions matching TRBD2. Germline V CDR1 and CDR2: LNHDA, SQIVND (reference sequence). V gave up 6 bases and J gave up 4 bases; unmatched junction bases: 8. The CDR3 contains 14 residues. The CDR3 region has the DNA TGTGCCAGTAGAAAAATTGGACTAGTAGAGACCCAGTACTTC. This gives the protein CASRKIGLVETQYF.

The rearrangement links TRBV9 to TRBJ1-5, with a tentative D call TRBD1 (6 bases). CDR3 length equals 15 residues. The germline V gene has CDR1 SGDLS and CDR2 YYNGEE. Trimming cost V 3 bases and J 6 bases, with 16 bases left between them. This chain's CDR3 is CASSATGWLGQPQHF. For the CDR3, the DNA is TGTGCCAGCAGCGCTACAGGGTGGCTAGGTCAGCCCCAGCATTTT.

The chain recombines TRBV20-1 with TRBJ2-3, with TRBD1 identical over 8 bases. Trimming removed 0 bases from V and 0 bases from J; junction bases left unmatched: 5. CDR1 DFQATT and CDR2 SNEGSKA come from the germline V gene (reference sequence). The CDR3 has 16 residues. For the CDR3, the DNA is TGCAGTGCTAGAGACCCGGACAGGGCTAGCACAGATACGCAGTATTTT. Translating gives CSARDPDRASTDTQYF.

The rearrangement uses TRBV4-2 and TRBJ2-3; 9 bases fit TRBD2. The ends lost 1 base at V and 7 bases at J; junction bases unmatched: 6. Germline CDR1 and CDR2: LGHNA and YNFKEQ. This CDR3 is 15 amino acids long. The DNA of the CDR3 is TGTGCCAGCAGCCAAGCCGGGACTAGCTCCTATACGCAGTATTTT. Its translation: CASSQAGTSSYTQYF.

The rearrangement uses TRBV7-9 and TRBJ1-2; D might be TRBD1 (5 bases). CDR3 length equals 16 residues. Trimming stripped 0 bases from V and 5 bases from J, with 16 bases between. Looked up from germline, CDR1 is SEHNR and CDR2 is FQNEAQ (reference sequence). The CDR3 DNA is TGTGCCAGCAGCTTAGCAGGGGCCCGGGAGAGATATGGCTACACCTTC. It is translated as CASSLAGARERYGYTF.

The rearrangement uses TRBV6-5 and TRBJ1-5; TRBD1 matches 11 bases. This CDR3 spans 15 amino acids. Germline loops: CDR1 MNHEY, CDR2 SVGAGI. V shed 6 bases, J shed 3 bases, and the junction held 4 bases outside the gene matches. CDR3 nucleotides: TGTGCCAGCAGGAGGGACAGGGGGACCAATCAGCCCCAGCATTTT. This gives the protein CASRRDRGTNQPQHF.

J is TRBJ1-2 and V is TRBV6-1; TRBD1 aligns across 9 bases. CDR1 is MNHNS, CDR2 SASEGT, per germline. CDR3 length: 18 amino acids. V shed 6 bases, J shed 8 bases, and the junction held 22 bases outside the gene matches. CDR3 residues: CASSFTPIVPGQGGGYTF. Written as DNA, the CDR3 is TGTGCCAGCAGCTTTACACCTATTGTCCCGGGACAGGGAGGAGGCTACACCTTC.

This chain links TRBV6-6 with TRBJ1-1, with TRBD1 as a possible D gene (5 bases). V was pared by 3 bases and J by 3 bases, with 11 bases between. CDR1 and CDR2 from the germline V gene are MNHNY and SVGAGI (reference sequence). This CDR3 contains 14 residues. CDR3 region: CASSYGGSDTEAFF. In nucleotides, the CDR3 is TGTGCCAGCAGTTATGGGGGAAGTGACACTGAAGCTTTCTTT.

The gene calls are TRBV27 and TRBJ2-1, with D possibly being TRBD2 (5 bases). Per the germline V gene, CDR1 is MNHEY and CDR2 is SMNVEV (reference sequence). There are 14 residues in the CDR3. The V end was cut by 3 bases, the J end by 4 bases, with 10 bases between. The CDR3 bases are TGTGCCAGCAGTTTTGGCGGGCAGTACAATGAGCAGTTCTTC. It yields the protein CASSFGGQYNEQFF.

V is TRBV14 and J is TRBJ1-6, with 10 bases aligning to TRBD1. V lost 0 bases and J lost 6; bases outside the gene matches: 5. Germline CDR1 reads SGHDN; CDR2 reads FVKESK. The CDR3 spans 17 residues. The CDR3 region is CASSQEWGQGSNSPLHF. CDR3 DNA: TGTGCCAGCAGCCAAGAATGGGGACAGGGGTCTAATTCACCCCTCCACTTT.

The chain couples TRBV18 to TRBJ2-3, with 8 bases matching TRBD2. This CDR3 comprises 16 residues. V dropped 0 bases and J dropped 3; count of bases not matched to a gene: 5. Germline CDR1 and CDR2: KGHSH and LQKENI. In DNA, the CDR3 is TGTGCCAGCTCACCACCATACGGGGGGGAAACAGATACGCAGTATTTT. Translated: CASSPPYGGETDTQYF.

J is TRBJ2-7 and V is TRBV6-2 or TRBV6-3, with 10 positions matching TRBD2. V dropped 4 bases and J dropped 2; count of bases not matched to a gene: 2. Germline values: CDR1 MNHEY, CDR2 SVGEGT. The CDR3 covers 14 residues. The CDR3 DNA follows: TGTGCCAGCAGTTTGAGCGGGGGGGCCTACGAGCAGTACTTC. Translating it yields CASSLSGGAYEQYF.

This chain links TRBV29-1 with TRBJ1-1, with D unclear. The germline V gene has CDR1 SQVTM and CDR2 ANQGSEA. Trimming cost V 6 bases and J 1 base, with 9 bases left between them. CDR3 size: 12 residues. Here the CDR3 reads CSVGAGNTEAFF. The CDR3 DNA reads TGCAGCGTCGGTGCGGGGAACACTGAAGCTTTCTTT.

The chain links TRBV21-1 to TRBJ2-1; the table's D call, TRBD2, was not checked against the DNA. TRBV21-1 is given as a pseudogene. CDR3 size: 17 residues. The CDR3 here is CASSNVKKAGGYNEQFF. CDR3 bases: TGTGCCAGCAGCAACGTTAAAAAGGCGGGGGGTTACAATGAGCAGTTCTTC.

The chain couples TRBV5-1 to TRBJ1-1; TRBD1 matches 7 bases. The CDR3 contains 15 residues. Germline lookup yields CDR1 SGHRS and CDR2 YFSETQ. The junction had 11 bases not matched to a gene; V was cut back by 0 bases and J by 9 bases. CDR3 sequence (DNA): TGCGCCAGCAGCTTGGAGGTTTCGGGCAGGGGGAAAGCTTTCTTT. It specifies CASSLEVSGRGKAFF.

CDR3: CSVEEGLLTDTQYF. In DNA, the CDR3 is TGCAGCGTTGAGGAGGGACTACTAACAGATACGCAGTATTTT. V usage is TRBV29-1 and J usage is TRBJ2-3, with 7 bases aligning to TRBD2. The ends lost 3 bases at V and 3 bases at J; junction bases unmatched: 6. This CDR3 is 14 amino acids long. CDR1 is SQVTM and CDR2 is ANQGSEA in the germline V gene.

The chain employs TRBV12-3 or TRBV12-4 and TRBJ2-1, with 11 bases identical to TRBD2. Trimming at V came to 2 bases and at J to 5 bases, leaving 5 bases not matched to a gene. The CDR3 sequence is 16 residues long. CDR3 DNA sequence: TGTGCCAGCAGTTTATTCCTAGCGGGGGGCAACAATGAGCAGTTCTTC. Translated, it gives CASSLFLAGGNNEQFF.

This chain joins TRBV24-1 and TRBJ2-2, with D hard to call. The CDR3 is 15 amino acids. V lost 0 bases and J lost 2, with 6 bases in between. Germline CDR1 is KGHDR and CDR2 is SFDVKD. DNA for the CDR3: TGTGCCACCAGTGATTTGAAGAGAAACACCGGGGAGCTGTTTTTT. It codes for CATSDLKRNTGELFF.